This T cell receptor (beta chain) was obtained from a study of circulating CD8 cells and anti-PD-1 response in melanoma. About the research overall: Of 13 patients, seven got anti-PD-1 first and six had prior therapy. Points from the study as a whole: Under 8% of TRB clonotypes were shared between subsets at M1. PD-1 and DPOS subsets showed similar, higher clonality than DNEG.

Four subsets defined by PD-1 and/or TIGIT were sorted from live CD3+CD8+TCRalphabeta+ cells. Using around 14 ng of total RNA, TCR libraries were made with the QIAseq Immune Repertoire TCR panel. TCRdb processed the reads anew with MiXCR; each CDR3 protein has one entry. Of several hundred distinct CDR3 sequences listed, around 6.1% were seen once; the top ten hold 30% to 40%. This CDR3 is 13 amino acids long. Trimming cost V 6 bases and J 3 bases, with 9 bases left between them. Germline values: CDR1 MNHEY, CDR2 SMNVEV (reference sequence). Only a few counts were recorded for this clonotype. Antigen unknown. A much larger clone lies one base from this, so it may be a read error.

This material consisted of CD8+ T cells from PBMCs, taken at baseline or after one month of anti-PD-1 therapy (not recorded which). This rearrangement joins TRBV27 to TRBJ1-5; D uncertain. This clonotype was obtained from a human donor with melanoma. CDR3 coding DNA: TGTGCCAGCAGGCGTACTCTCAATCAGCCCCAGCATTTT. This sequence encodes CASRRTLNQPQHF.